This TCR beta chain was found in a study of vaccination and CD4 T cells after COVID-19 (dated by TCRdb to the early 2020s). General notes on the study: SARS-CoV-2 positivity had been established in the convalescent patients by nasal swab PCR, and mild disease was recorded in several of these patients and severe disease in one. A few convalescent patients were sampled both early after vaccination (day 14) and late after vaccination (days 161 to 241). In roughly eleven COVID-19 convalescent patients and a handful of infection-naive healthy vaccine recipients, the spike-specific CD4+ TCR repertoire before mRNA vaccination was compared with the repertoire after mRNA vaccination. Two doses of either the Pfizer-BioNTech BNT162b2 vaccine (n=8) or the Moderna mRNA-1273 vaccine (n=2) were administered to participants. Post-COVID blood samples were collected from convalescent patients a median of around 100 days after diagnosis, with a range of roughly 35 to 161 days. Post-vaccine blood samples were collected a median of about 72 days after the second vaccine dose, ranging from about 14 to 241 days. The convalescent cohort included six males and four females, with two Hispanic individuals, seven Caucasians, two Asians and one multiracial person. The investigation overall reported the following: In convalescent patients, a median approximately 90% of post-vaccine SARS-CoV-2-reactive clones were detected only after vaccination, suggesting vaccine-specific priming. The median count of SARS-CoV-2-reactive clonotypes went up from roughly 21 after infection to 30 to 40 after vaccination, although the change was not significant. The number of convalescent patients in the study was relatively small, and the study did not examine early timepoints following natural infection. Of the vaccine-specific clones found in convalescent patients, nearly all (304 of 307) were mono-reactive for SARS-CoV-2 spike instead of being cross-reactive with common cold coronaviruses.

Regarding this clonotype: The antigen it recognizes is unknown. Base-call qualities are not available, and no considerably larger clone is one nucleotide away.

Deletion took 5 bases off V and 4 bases off J, with a span of 21 bases between the germline ends. Its CDR3 holds 16 amino acids, cysteine through phenylalanine. The CDR3 DNA has 48 bases and is translated from base 1. CDR1 and CDR2, looked up from the germline V gene, are MDHEN and SYDVKM. Library method: PCR. For sequencing, an Illumina iSeq 100 was employed. As for the authors' bioinformatics: Non-productive sequences were removed, and CDR3s that did not start with C, did not end with F or W, or were shorter than 7 amino acids were discarded. Levenshtein distances (stringdist) and unrooted phylogenetic trees (ape) in R version 3.6.1 were used to assess CDR3 homology. TCRdb reprocessing: public reads trimmed at Q25 with fastp, clones called with MiXCR, in-frame beta chains kept. For every CDR3 protein sequence, its rows merge into one entry that carries the most common genes and DNA. For this entry, the V and J calls and clone size follow TCRdb and not the study's own pipeline. The sample table holds 25,000 to 30,000 distinct CDR3 sequences, of which under 65% were seen once. The ten top clones hold around 6% of the sample.

Sample time point, as interpreted from the label and publication: late sampling 161 to 241 days after vaccination in a few convalescent patients. Positive SARS-CoV-2 PCR tests in the convalescent patients dated from March to December 2020, before Alpha, Beta and Delta variants emerged in the United States. PBMCs were separated from whole blood using Ficoll-Paque Plus gradient centrifugation and then either used fresh or cryopreserved at -140C. The receptor was derived from a human donor who had recovered from COVID-19. The material sequenced was CD4+ T cells from blood, taken about 7 months after SARS-CoV-2 vaccination. The V and J genes are TRBV28 and TRBJ2-7; 6 matching bases give a weak D call of TRBD1. This receptor has the CDR3 CASSPSGRTAGYEQYF. The nucleotide sequence is given as TGTGCCAGCAGTCCGTCCGGAAGGACAGCCGGGTACGAGCAGTACTTC.